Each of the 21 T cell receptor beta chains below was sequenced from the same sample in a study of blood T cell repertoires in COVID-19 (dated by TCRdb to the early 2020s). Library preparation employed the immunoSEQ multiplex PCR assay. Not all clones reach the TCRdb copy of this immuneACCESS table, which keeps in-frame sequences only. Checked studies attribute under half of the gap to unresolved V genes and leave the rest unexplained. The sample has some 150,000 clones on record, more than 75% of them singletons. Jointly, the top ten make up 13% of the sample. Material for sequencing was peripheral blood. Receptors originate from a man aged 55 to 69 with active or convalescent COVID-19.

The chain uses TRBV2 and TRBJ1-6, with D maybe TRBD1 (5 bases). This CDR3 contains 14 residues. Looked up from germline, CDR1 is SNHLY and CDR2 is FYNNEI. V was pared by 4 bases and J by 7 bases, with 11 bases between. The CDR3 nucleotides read TGTGCCAGCAGTGCAGGCGACAGAAATTCACCCCTCCACTTT. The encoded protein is CASSAGDRNSPLHF.

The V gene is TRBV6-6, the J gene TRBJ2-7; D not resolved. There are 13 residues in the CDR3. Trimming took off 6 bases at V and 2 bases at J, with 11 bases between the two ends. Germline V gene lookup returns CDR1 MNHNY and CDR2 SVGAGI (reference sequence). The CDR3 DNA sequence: TGTGCCAGCAGGAGTGCAGGCCCCTACGAGCAGTACTTC. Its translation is CASRSAGPYEQYF.

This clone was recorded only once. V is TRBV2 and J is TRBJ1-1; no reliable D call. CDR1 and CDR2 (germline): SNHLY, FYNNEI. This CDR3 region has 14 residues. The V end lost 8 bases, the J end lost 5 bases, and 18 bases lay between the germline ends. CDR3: CASAREGPRTEAFF. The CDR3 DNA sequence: TGTGCCAGCGCCCGTGAGGGTCCGCGGACTGAAGCTTTCTTT.

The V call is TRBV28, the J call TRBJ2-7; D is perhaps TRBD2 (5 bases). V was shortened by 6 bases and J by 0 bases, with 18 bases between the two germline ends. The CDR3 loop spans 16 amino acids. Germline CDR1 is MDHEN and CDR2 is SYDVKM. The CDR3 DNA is TGTGCCAGCAGCCGACTCGGGGAAACCACCTCCTACGAGCAGTACTTC. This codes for CASSRLGETTSYEQYF.

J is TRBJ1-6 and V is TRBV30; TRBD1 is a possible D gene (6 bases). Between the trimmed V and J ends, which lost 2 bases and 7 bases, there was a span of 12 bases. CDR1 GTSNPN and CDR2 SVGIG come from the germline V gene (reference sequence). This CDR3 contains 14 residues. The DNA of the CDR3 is TGTGCCTGGAGTAGGGACACCCAGAATTCACCCCTCCACTTT. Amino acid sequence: CAWSRDTQNSPLHF.

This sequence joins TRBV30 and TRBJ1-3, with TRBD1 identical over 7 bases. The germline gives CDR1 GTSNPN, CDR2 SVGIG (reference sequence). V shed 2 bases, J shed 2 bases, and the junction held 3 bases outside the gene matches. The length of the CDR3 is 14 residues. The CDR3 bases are TGTGCCTGGAGTCAAGGGGGCACTGGAAACACCATATATTTT. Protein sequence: CAWSQGGTGNTIYF. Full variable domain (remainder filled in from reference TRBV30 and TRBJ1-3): SQTIHQWPATLVQPVGSPLSLECTVEGTSNPNLYWYRQAAGRGLQLLFYSVGIGQISSEVPQNLSASRPQDRQFILSSKKLLLSDSGFYLCAWSQGGTGNTIYFGEGSWLTVV.

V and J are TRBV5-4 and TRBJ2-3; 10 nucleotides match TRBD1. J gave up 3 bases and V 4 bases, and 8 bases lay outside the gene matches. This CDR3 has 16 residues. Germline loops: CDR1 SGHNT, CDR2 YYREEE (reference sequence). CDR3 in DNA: TGTGCCAGCAGCCCGGGGACAGGGGTTGGGACAGATACGCAGTATTTT. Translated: CASSPGTGVGTDTQYF.

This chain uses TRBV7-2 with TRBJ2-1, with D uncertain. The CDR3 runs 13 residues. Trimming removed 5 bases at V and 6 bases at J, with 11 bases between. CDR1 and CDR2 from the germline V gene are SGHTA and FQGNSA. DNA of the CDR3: TGTGCCAGCAGCACCCCCGGTCCCAATGAGCAGTTCTTC. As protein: CASSTPGPNEQFF.

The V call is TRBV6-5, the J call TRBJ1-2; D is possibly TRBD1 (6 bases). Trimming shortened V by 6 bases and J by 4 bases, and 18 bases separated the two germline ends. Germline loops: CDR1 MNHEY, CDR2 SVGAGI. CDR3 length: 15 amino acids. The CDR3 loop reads CASSPDLDRIYGYTF. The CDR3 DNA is TGTGCCAGCAGCCCAGATCTTGACAGGATCTATGGCTACACCTTC.

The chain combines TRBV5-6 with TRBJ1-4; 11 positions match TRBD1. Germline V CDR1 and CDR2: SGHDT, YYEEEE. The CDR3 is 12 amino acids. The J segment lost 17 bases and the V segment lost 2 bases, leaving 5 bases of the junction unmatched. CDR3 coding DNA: TGTGCCAGCAGCTTAAAGGGGACAGGGGGTTTTTTT. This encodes CASSLKGTGGFF. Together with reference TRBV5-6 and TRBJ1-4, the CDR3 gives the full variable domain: DAGVTQSPTHLIKTRGQQVTLRCSPKSGHDTVSWYQQALGQGPQFIFQYYEEEERQRGNFPDRFSGHQFPNYSSELNVNALLLGDSALYLCASSLKGTGGFFGSGTQLSVL.

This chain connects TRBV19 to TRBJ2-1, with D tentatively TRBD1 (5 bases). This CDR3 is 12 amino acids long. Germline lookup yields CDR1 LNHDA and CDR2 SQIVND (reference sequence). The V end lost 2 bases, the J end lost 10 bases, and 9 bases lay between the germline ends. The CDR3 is CASSISGYEQFF. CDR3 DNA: TGTGCCAGTAGTATATCAGGGTACGAGCAGTTCTTC.

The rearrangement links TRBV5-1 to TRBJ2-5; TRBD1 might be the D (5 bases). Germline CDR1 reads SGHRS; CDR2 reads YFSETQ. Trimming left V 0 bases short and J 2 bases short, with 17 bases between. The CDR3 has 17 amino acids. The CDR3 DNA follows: TGCGCCAGCAGCTTGGGAGGACATGGCTCATGGCAAGAGACCCAGTACTTC. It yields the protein CASSLGGHGSWQETQYF.

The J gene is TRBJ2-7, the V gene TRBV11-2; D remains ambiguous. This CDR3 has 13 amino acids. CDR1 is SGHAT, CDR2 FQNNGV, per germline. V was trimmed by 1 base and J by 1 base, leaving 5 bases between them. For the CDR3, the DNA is TGTGCCAGCAGCTTAGGGCCTTCCTACGAGCAGTACTTC. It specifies CASSLGPSYEQYF.

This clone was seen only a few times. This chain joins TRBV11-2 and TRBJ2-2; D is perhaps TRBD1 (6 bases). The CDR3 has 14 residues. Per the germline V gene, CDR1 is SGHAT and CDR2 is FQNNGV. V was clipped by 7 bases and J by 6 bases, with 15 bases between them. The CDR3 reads CASTPVNRAGELFF. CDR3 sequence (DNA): TGTGCCAGCACTCCCGTAAACAGGGCCGGGGAGCTGTTTTTT. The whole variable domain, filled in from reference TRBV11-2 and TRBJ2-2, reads EAGVAQSPRYKIIEKRQSVAFWCNPISGHATLYWYQQILGQGPKLLIQFQNNGVVDDSQLPKDRFSAERLKGVDSTLKIQPAKLEDSAVYLCASTPVNRAGELFFGEGSRLTVL.

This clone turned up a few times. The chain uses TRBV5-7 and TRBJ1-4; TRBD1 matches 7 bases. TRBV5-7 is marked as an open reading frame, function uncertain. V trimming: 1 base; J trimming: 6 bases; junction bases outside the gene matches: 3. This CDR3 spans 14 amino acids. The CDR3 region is CASSLRGPYEKLFF. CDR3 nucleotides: TGTGCCAGCAGCTTGAGGGGGCCGTATGAAAAACTGTTTTTT.

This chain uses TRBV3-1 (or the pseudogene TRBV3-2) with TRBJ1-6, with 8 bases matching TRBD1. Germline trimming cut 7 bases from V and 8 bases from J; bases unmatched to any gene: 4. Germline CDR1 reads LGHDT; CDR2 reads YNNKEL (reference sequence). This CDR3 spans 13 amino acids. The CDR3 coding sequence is TGTGCCAGCAATGACAGGGGATATTCACCCCTCCACTTT. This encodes CASNDRGYSPLHF.

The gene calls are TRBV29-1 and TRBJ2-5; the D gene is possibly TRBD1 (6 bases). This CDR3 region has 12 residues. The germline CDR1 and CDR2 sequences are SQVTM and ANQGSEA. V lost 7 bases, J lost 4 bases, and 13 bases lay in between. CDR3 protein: CSGQVRRETQYF. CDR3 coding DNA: TGCAGCGGACAGGTCCGTCGAGAGACCCAGTACTTC.

The CDR3 reads CASSPGLIPNTEAFF. CDR3 sequence (DNA): TGTGCCAGCAGCCCTGGGCTTATCCCGAACACTGAAGCTTTCTTT. J is TRBJ1-1 and V is TRBV7-8, with no clear D. Germline CDR1 and CDR2: SGHVS and FQNEAQ. The length of the CDR3 is 15 residues. Trimming took off 5 bases at V and 1 base at J, with 14 bases between the two ends.

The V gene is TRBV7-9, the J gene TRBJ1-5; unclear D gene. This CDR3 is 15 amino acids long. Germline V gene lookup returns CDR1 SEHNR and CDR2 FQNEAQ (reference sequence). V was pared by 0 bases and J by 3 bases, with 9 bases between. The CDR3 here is CASSLAEGFNQPQHF. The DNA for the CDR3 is TGTGCCAGCAGCTTAGCGGAGGGATTCAATCAGCCCCAGCATTTT.

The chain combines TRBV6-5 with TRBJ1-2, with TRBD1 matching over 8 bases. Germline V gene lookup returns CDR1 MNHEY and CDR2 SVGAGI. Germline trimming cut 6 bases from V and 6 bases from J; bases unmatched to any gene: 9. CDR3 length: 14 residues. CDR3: CASRRISGGDGYTF. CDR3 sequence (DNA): TGTGCCAGCAGACGAATCTCAGGGGGCGATGGCTACACCTTC.

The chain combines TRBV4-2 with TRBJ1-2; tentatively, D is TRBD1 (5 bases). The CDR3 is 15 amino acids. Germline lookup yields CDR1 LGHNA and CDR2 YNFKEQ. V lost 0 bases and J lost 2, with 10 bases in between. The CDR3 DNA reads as TGTGCCAGCAGCCAAGAGGGGCCAGGGAACTATGGCTACACCTTC. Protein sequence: CASSQEGPGNYGYTF.